The 10 T cell receptor beta chains below were found in one sample sequenced in a study of shared clonotypes between healthy human individuals. Repertoires were generated with immunoSEQ multiplex PCR, while TCRdb's copy carries only in-frame clones and drops some. The sample includes a few million clones, approximately 90% of them seen just once. Sequencing was performed on naive CD4+ T cells sorted from blood. Subset here: CD45RA+ positively selected. The receptors derive from a man in his late teens or twenties in good health.

Notes on this clone: In the same sample, other DNA sequences code for this CDR3. The chain couples TRBV5-1 to TRBJ2-2; 7 nucleotides agree with TRBD1. Germline V gene lookup returns CDR1 SGHRS and CDR2 YFSETQ. There are 16 residues in the CDR3. The J segment lost 0 bases and the V segment lost 2 bases, leaving 4 bases of the junction unmatched. CDR3 DNA: TGCGCCAGCAGCTTAGGGGGCATCGCGAACACCGGGGAGCTGTTTTTT. The encoded protein is CASSLGGIANTGELFF.

As for this clone: One end of the junction varies from germline; a read error may be responsible. The genes are TRBV2 and TRBJ1-5; D may be TRBD1 (6 bases). There are 15 residues in the CDR3. CDR1 SNHLY and CDR2 FYNNEI come from the germline V gene. CDR3 sequence (DNA): TGTGCAAGCATGGGGGGATTACAGGGAAATCAGCCCCAGCATTTT. Encoded protein: CASMGGLQGNQPQHF.

The genes are TRBV6-1 and TRBJ2-7; unclear D gene. CDR1 is MNHNS, CDR2 SASEGT, per germline. The CDR3 runs 13 residues. V was clipped by 7 bases and J by 7 bases, with 17 bases between them. CDR3 DNA: TGTGCCAGCATGAATTTTGGGGTAGGGGAGCAGTACTTC. Amino acid sequence: CASMNFGVGEQYF.

V gene TRBV5-1 combines with J gene TRBJ2-5; D possibly corresponds to TRBD2 (7 bases). Germline CDR1 SGHRS, CDR2 YFSETQ. The V and J ends lost 7 bases and 1 base respectively, with 14 bases between them. This CDR3 region has 14 residues. The CDR3: CASASGGAQETQYF. Written as DNA, the CDR3 is TGCGCCAGCGCGTCTGGGGGGGCCCAAGAGACCCAGTACTTC.

The chain carries TRBV5-4 and TRBJ2-7; TRBD1 aligns across 7 bases. CDR3 length equals 15 residues. V was clipped by 0 bases and J by 2 bases; unmatched bases: 5. CDR1 and CDR2 from the germline V gene are SGHNT and YYREEE (reference sequence). The CDR3 loop reads CASSLGGDRAYEQYF. The CDR3 DNA follows: TGTGCCAGCAGCTTGGGTGGTGACAGGGCCTACGAGCAGTACTTC.

As concerns this clone: An end of the junction does not agree with germline; a read error may underlie this. The rearrangement uses TRBV20-1 and TRBJ1-1; D ambiguous. Germline assignment: CDR1 DFQATT and CDR2 SNEGSKA (reference sequence). The CDR3 covers 11 residues. The chain's CDR3 is CSASRNSEAFF. In nucleotides, the CDR3 is TGCAGTGCTAGTAGGAACAGTGAAGCTTTCTTT.

The chain has TRBV6-6 and TRBJ2-7; D uncertain. V was shortened by 7 bases and J by 0 bases, with 19 bases between the two germline ends. CDR1 is MNHNY, CDR2 SVGAGI, per germline (reference sequence). The CDR3 is 16 amino acids. CDR3 amino acids: CASTYLPNFSSYEQYF. CDR3 coding DNA: TGTGCCAGCACCTACCTCCCGAACTTCAGCTCCTACGAGCAGTACTTC.

Of note for this clone: Distinct nucleotide sequences in the sample also encode this CDR3. The genes are TRBV27 and TRBJ2-5; the D is unclear. The CDR3 consists of 11 residues. V was cut by 3 bases and J by 4 bases, with 3 bases left in between. Germline V CDR1 and CDR2: MNHEY, SMNVEV (reference sequence). The CDR3 here is CASSFRETQYF. CDR3 sequence (DNA): TGTGCCAGCAGTTTCCGAGAGACCCAGTACTTC.

This rearrangement joins TRBV7-9 to TRBJ2-1; TRBD2 is a possible D gene (5 bases). Germline CDR1 is SEHNR and CDR2 is FQNEAQ (reference sequence). The CDR3 length is 16 residues. V lost 3 bases and J 4 bases, leaving 16 bases between the germline ends. The CDR3 sequence: CASSLLSEGLYNEQFF. CDR3 DNA: TGTGCCAGCAGCTTGTTGTCTGAGGGATTATACAATGAGCAGTTCTTC.

The CDR3 protein is CASSLRTAYNEQFF. In DNA, the CDR3 is TGCGCCAGCAGCTTGAGAACAGCATACAATGAGCAGTTCTTC. V is TRBV5-1 and J is TRBJ2-1, with D uncertain. V gave up 1 base and J gave up 4 bases, with 9 bases separating them. CDR1 SGHRS and CDR2 YFSETQ come from the germline V gene. The CDR3 runs to 14 residues.